Included here is one T cell receptor beta chain sequence, with context. Its antigen is not known. PBMCs numbering at least 7 million were isolated per sample. The data were obtained in a study of blood T cells in healthy people across ages. Study background: Using template switching, researchers captured about one barcoded beta molecule for each two T cells.

The use of a sample-barcoded 5' primer and a J-beta primer mix characterized a second PCR of 7 to 11 cycles. Each cDNA molecule received a tag from a template-switch adaptor that had 12 random nucleotides. In TCRdb, the 5' RACE reads were re-called with MiXCR into one record per CDR3 protein. The sample holds fewer than 900,000 distinct CDR3 sequences, around 46% seen once. The study, taken as a whole, reports: A roughly linear fall in TCR beta diversity per million T cells was seen with increasing age.

Sequencing was performed on blood. The origin of this receptor is a woman aged 55 to 70 in good health.

The CDR3 spells CASIETDYTDTQYF. CDR3 DNA: TGTGCCAGCATCGAGACAGATTACACAGATACGCAGTATTTT. The V and J genes are TRBV2 and TRBJ2-3, with D tentatively TRBD1 (5 bases). Trimming pared 7 bases from V and 2 bases from J, leaving 13 bases between. Germline V gene sequence: CDR1 SNHLY, CDR2 FYNNEI. CDR3 length: 14 amino acids.